This T cell receptor (beta chain) was documented in a study of TIL therapy for anti-PD-1-resistant metastatic lung cancer. About the study: Most patients had lung adenocarcinoma. Study-wide results and limits: Compared with baseline intratumoral T cells, expanded TIL cultures were more clonal and less diverse (approximately 6% vs 31%).

This clone has only a few counts. The antigen is undetermined. The immunoSEQ assay was v3. Sequenced by immunoSEQ multiplex PCR; TCRdb stores in-frame clones only, minus some. The table records 95,000 or so clones, about three fifths of them present only once. CDR3 length: 15 amino acids. The germline CDR1 and CDR2 sequences are MDHEN and SYDVKM. The germline V and J ends were trimmed by 4 bases and 0 bases, with 10 bases remaining between them. Stated time point: pre-treatment sample, taken before nivolumab and TIL therapy. The tumor samples were excised metastases, mostly pleural nodules or supraclavicular lymph nodes.

The origin of this receptor is a person aged 25-85 years with non-small cell lung cancer. The genes are TRBV28 and TRBJ1-3; D remains ambiguous. This sample comprised tumor tissue, obtained at baseline. The CDR3 loop reads CASSSVLFSGNTIYF. In DNA, the CDR3 is TGTGCCAGCAGTTCCGTCCTGTTCTCTGGAAACACCATATATTTT.